This TCR beta chain was recorded in a study of tissue T cells after allogeneic stem cell transplantation. Survey-depth TCRbeta CDR3 sequencing reported V/J genes and productive frequencies. Using immunoSEQ multiplex PCR, the repertoire was profiled, and TCRdb retains in-frame clones only, with some absent. Of approximately 47,000 clones detected, around 73% appear once; the ten largest clones hold about 0.7%. V lost 2 bases to trimming and J lost 0 bases, with 9 bases between them. The germline CDR1 and CDR2 sequences are FNHDT and SITEND (reference sequence). The CDR3 totals 15 residues. Of note for this clone: Its antigen remains unknown. Any gene name here is a mouse gene name. The read stops 1 residue short of the end of the CDR3; the missing end is completed from the germline J gene.

Regarding the study as a whole: Which tissue TCRs were alloreactive or antigen-specific was not determined. Some clones might be persisting host cells. Across patients, clones rarely overlapped, yet motif clusters were shared tissue-specifically.

Material for sequencing was sorted cells pooled from one or two spleens. The TCR was taken from a pool of C57BL/6 mice in good health. The genes are TRBV19 and TRBJ1-3; maybe TRBD1 (5 bases). The CDR3 spells CASSMAGLSGNTLYF. Partial CDR3 DNA: TGTGCCAGCAGTATGGCAGGGCTTTCTGGAAATACGCTCTAT.